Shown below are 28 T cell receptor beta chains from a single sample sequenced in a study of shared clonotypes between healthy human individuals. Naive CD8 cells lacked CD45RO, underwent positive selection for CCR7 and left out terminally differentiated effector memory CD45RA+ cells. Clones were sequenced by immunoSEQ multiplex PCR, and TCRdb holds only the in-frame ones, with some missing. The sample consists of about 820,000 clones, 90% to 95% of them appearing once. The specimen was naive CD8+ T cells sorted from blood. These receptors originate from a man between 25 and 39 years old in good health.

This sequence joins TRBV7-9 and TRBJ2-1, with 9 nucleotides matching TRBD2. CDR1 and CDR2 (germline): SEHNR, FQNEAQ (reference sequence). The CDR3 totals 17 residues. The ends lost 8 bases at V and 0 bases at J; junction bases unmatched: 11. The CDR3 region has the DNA TGTGCCAGCTCAAGTCGGACTAGCGCAAACTCCTACAATGAGCAGTTCTTC. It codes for CASSSRTSANSYNEQFF.

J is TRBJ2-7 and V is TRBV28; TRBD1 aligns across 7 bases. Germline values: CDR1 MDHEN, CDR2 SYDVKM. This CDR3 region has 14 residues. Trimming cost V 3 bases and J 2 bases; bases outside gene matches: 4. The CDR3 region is CASSFGTATYEQYF. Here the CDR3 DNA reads TGTGCCAGCAGTTTTGGGACAGCCACCTACGAGCAGTACTTC.

CDR3 coding DNA: TGTGCCAGCAGCGTAAGGGACAGGGAGGGACAACTGAACACCGGGGAGCTGTTTTTT. Residues: CASSVRDREGQLNTGELFF. The chain is built from TRBV9 and TRBJ2-2; 9 nucleotides align to TRBD1. This CDR3 is 19 amino acids long. The junction had 11 bases not matched to a gene; V was cut back by 1 base and J by 1 base. Germline V gene lookup returns CDR1 SGDLS and CDR2 YYNGEE.

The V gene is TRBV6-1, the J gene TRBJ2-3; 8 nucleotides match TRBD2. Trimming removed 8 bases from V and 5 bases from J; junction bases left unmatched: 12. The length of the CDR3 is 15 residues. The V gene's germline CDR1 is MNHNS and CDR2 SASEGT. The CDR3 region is CASFYRLAYGDTQYF. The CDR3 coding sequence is TGTGCCAGCTTTTATCGACTAGCGTACGGAGATACGCAGTATTTT.

Written as DNA, the CDR3 is TGCAGCGTCCCTGCGACAAATAGCATGAACACTGAAGCTTTCTTT. This sequence encodes CSVPATNSMNTEAFF. The V call is TRBV29-1, the J call TRBJ1-1; D not resolved. This CDR3 has 15 amino acids. Germline CDR1 and CDR2: SQVTM and ANQGSEA. Trimming removed 6 bases at V and 0 bases at J, with 17 bases between.

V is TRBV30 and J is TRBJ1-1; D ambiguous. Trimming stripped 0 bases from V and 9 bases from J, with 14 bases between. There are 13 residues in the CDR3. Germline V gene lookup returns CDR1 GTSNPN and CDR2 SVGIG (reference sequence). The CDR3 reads CAWSVSGSGKAFF. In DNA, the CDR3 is TGTGCCTGGAGTGTATCCGGGTCGGGGAAAGCTTTCTTT.

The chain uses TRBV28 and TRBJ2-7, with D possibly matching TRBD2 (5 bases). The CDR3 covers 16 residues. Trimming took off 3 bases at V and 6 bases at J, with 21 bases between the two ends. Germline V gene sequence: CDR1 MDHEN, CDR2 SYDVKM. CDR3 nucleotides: TGTGCCAGCAGTTTCCGCAATGGCAGACCGACTACCGAGCAGTACTTC. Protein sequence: CASSFRNGRPTTEQYF.

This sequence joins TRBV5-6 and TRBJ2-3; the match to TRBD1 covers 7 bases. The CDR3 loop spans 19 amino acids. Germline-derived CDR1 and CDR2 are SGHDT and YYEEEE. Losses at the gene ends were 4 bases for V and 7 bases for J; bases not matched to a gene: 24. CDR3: CASSLELPVGDRVLYTQYF. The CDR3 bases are TGTGCCAGCAGCCTAGAACTCCCCGTCGGGGACAGAGTTCTATATACGCAGTATTTT.

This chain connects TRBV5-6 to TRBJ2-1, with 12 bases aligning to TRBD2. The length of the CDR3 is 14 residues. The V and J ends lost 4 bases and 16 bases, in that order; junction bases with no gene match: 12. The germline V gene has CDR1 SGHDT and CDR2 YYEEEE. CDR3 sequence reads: CASSAVQLAGGIFF. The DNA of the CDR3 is TGTGCCAGCAGCGCAGTGCAACTAGCGGGAGGCATTTTCTTC. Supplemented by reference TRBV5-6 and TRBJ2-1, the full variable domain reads DAGVTQSPTHLIKTRGQQVTLRCSPKSGHDTVSWYQQALGQGPQFIFQYYEEEERQRGNFPDRFSGHQFPNYSSELNVNALLLGDSALYLCASSAVQLAGGIFFGPGTRLTVL.

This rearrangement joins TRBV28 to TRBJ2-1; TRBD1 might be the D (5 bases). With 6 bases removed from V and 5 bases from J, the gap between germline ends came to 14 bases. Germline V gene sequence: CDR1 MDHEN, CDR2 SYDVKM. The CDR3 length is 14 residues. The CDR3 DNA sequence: TGTGCCAGCAGGACCCTAAGACAGAACAATGAGCAGTTCTTC. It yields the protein CASRTLRQNNEQFF.

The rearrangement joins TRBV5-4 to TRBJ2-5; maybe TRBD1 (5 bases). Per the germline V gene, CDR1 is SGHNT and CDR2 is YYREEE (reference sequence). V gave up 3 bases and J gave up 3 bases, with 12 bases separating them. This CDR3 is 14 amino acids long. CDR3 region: CASSSPDREETQYF. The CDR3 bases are TGTGCCAGCAGCTCCCCCGACAGAGAAGAGACCCAGTACTTC.

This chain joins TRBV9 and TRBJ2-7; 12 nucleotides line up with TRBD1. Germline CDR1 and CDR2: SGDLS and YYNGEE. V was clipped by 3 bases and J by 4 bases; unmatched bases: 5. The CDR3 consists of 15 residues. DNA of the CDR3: TGTGCCAGCAGCGGGGGACAGGGGGCTGCTTACGAGCAGTACTTC. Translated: CASSGGQGAAYEQYF. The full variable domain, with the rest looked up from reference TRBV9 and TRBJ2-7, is DSGVTQTPKHLITATGQRVTLRCSPRSGDLSVYWYQQSLDQGLQFLIQYYNGEERAKGNILERFSAQQFPDLHSELNLSSLELGDSALYFCASSGGQGAAYEQYFGPGTRLTVT.

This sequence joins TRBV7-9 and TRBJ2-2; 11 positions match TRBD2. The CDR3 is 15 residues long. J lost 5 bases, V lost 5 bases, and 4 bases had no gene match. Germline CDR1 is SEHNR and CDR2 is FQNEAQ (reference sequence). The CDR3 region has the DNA TGTGCCAGCAGCCCTACTAGCGGGAGTACCGGGGAGCTGTTTTTT. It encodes CASSPTSGSTGELFF.

The CDR3 sequence: CASKGTNYGYTF. The CDR3, as DNA: TGTGCCAGCAAGGGGACCAACTATGGCTACACCTTC. The rearrangement links TRBV6-5 to TRBJ1-2; a weak D match, TRBD1 (5 bases). This CDR3 has 12 amino acids. CDR1 MNHEY and CDR2 SVGAGI come from the germline V gene. Trimming pared 7 bases from V and 2 bases from J, leaving 8 bases between.

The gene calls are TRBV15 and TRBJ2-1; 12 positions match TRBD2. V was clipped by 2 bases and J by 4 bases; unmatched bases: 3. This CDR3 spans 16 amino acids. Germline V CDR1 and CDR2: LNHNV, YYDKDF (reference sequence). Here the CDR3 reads CATSRPTSGGYNEQFF. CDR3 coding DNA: TGTGCCACCAGCAGACCAACTAGCGGGGGGTACAATGAGCAGTTCTTC.

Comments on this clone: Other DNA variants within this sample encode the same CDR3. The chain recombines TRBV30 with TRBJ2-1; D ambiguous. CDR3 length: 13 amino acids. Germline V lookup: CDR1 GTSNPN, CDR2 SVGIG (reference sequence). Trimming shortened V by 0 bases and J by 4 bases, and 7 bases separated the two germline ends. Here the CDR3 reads CAWSVGSYNEQFF. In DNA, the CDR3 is TGTGCCTGGAGTGTTGGGTCGTACAATGAGCAGTTCTTC.

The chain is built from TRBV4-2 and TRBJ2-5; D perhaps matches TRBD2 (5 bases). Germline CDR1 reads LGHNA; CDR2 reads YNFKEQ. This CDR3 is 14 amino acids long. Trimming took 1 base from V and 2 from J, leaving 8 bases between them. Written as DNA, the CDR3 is TGTGCCAGCAGCCAAGTCGAGGGACAAGAGACCCAGTACTTC. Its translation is CASSQVEGQETQYF.

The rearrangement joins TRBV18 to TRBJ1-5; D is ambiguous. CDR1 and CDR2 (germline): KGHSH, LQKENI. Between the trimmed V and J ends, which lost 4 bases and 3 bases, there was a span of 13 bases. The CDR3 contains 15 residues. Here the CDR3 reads CASSLKGGVNQPQHF. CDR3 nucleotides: TGTGCCAGCTCACTCAAGGGTGGGGTCAATCAGCCCCAGCATTTT.

The CDR3 DNA reads as TGTGCCAGCAGACGTCTATACGGGGGCTTCGATGAAAAACTGTTTTTT. Its protein is CASRRLYGGFDEKLFF. The rearrangement links TRBV7-9 to TRBJ1-4; D is possibly TRBD1 (6 bases). From germline, CDR1 is SEHNR and CDR2 FQNEAQ (reference sequence). V shed 6 bases and J shed 6 bases, with 20 bases lying between them. The CDR3 is made up of 16 amino acids. Full variable domain (missing parts from reference TRBV7-9 and TRBJ1-4): DTGVSQNPRHKITKRGQNVTFRCDPISEHNRLYWYRQTLGQGPEFLTYFQNEAQLEKSRLLSDRFSAERPKGSFSTLEIQRTEQGDSAMYLCASRRLYGGFDEKLFFGSGTQLSVL.

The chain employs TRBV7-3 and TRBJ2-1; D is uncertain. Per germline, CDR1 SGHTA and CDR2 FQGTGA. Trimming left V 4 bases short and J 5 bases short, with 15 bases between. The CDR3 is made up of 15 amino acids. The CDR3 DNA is TGTGCCAGCAGCTACCCGGCCGGGTTAAACAATGAGCAGTTCTTC. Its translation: CASSYPAGLNNEQFF.

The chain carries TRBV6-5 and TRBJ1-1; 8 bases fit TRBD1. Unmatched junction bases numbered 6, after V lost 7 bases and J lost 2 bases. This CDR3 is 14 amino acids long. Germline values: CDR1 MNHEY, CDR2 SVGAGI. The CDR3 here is CASIRGQGNTEAFF. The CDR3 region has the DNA TGTGCCAGCATACGCGGACAGGGTAACACTGAAGCTTTCTTT.

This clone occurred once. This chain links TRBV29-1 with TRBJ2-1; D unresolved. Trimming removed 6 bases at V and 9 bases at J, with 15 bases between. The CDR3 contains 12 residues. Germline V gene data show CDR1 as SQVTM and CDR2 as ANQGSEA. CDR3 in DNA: TGCAGCGTCGCTGGACGAGCATCTGAGCAGTTCTTC. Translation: CSVAGRASEQFF.

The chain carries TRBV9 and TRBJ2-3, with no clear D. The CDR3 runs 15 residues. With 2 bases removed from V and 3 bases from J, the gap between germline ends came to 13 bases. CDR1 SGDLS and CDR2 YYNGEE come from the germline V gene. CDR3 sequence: CASSVYGVETDTQYF. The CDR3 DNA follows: TGTGCCAGCAGCGTTTATGGGGTGGAGACAGATACGCAGTATTTT.

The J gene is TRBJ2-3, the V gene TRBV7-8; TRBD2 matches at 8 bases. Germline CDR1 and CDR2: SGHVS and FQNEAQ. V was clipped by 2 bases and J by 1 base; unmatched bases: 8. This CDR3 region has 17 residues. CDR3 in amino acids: CASSLPRSGIGTDTQYF. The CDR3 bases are TGTGCCAGCAGCTTACCGCGTAGCGGGATTGGCACAGATACGCAGTATTTT.

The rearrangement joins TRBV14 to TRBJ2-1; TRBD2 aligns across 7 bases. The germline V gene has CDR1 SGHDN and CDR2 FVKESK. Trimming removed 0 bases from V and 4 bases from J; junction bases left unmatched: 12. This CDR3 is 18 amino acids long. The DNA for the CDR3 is TGTGCCAGCAGCCAAGATCGTTGGCGGGAGACGAGGTACAATGAGCAGTTCTTC. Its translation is CASSQDRWRETRYNEQFF.

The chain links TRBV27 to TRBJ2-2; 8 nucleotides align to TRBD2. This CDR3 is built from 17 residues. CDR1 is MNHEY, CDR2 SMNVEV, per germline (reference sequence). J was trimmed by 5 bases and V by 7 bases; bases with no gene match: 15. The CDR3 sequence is CASTLRPGTRRTGELFF. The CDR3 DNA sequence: TGTGCCAGCACCCTCCGGCCCGGGACTAGGAGGACCGGGGAGCTGTTTTTT.

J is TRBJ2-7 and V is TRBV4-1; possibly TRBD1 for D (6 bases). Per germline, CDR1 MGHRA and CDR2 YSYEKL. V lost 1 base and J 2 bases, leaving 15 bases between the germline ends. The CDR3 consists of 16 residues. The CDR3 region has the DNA TGCGCCAGCAGCCAAGGAGGTTTAGGGACAACCTACGAGCAGTACTTC. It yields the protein CASSQGGLGTTYEQYF.

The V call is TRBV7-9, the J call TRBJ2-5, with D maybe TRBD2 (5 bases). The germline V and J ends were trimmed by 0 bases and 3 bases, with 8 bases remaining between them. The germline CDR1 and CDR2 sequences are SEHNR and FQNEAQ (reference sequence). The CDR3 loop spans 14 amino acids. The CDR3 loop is CASSLADGEETQYF. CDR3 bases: TGTGCCAGCAGCTTAGCTGACGGGGAAGAGACCCAGTACTTC.